Here is one TCR beta chain with its context. This entry comes from a study of blood T cell repertoires in COVID-19. Study overall: Collection of acute and convalescent COVID-19 samples took place in the United States, Italy and Spain. Sources were T cells, B-cell-depleted T cells, or PBMCs; the material itself was cDNA or gDNA.

The authors' processing: Estimates of nucleated cell counts were drawn from the amplification of reference gene primers. Produced via immunoSEQ multiplex PCR; TCRdb's table is partial and in-frame only. The D gene and trimming were derived from the DNA, and the V and J assignments and clone size from that table. The table lists 250,000 or so clones, 84% of them singletons. The source material was peripheral blood. The sequence came from a man aged 60-69 years with acute or convalescent COVID-19.

The CDR3 DNA sequence: TGTGCCAGCAGTTTCCGGCAGACTAGCGGCTCCATCTACAATGAGCAGTTCTTC. As protein: CASSFRQTSGSIYNEQFF. The chain uses TRBV27 and TRBJ2-1; 9 bases are a match to TRBD2. Germline loops: CDR1 MNHEY, CDR2 SMNVEV (reference sequence). V dropped 3 bases and J dropped 3; count of bases not matched to a gene: 12. The CDR3 sequence is 18 residues long.